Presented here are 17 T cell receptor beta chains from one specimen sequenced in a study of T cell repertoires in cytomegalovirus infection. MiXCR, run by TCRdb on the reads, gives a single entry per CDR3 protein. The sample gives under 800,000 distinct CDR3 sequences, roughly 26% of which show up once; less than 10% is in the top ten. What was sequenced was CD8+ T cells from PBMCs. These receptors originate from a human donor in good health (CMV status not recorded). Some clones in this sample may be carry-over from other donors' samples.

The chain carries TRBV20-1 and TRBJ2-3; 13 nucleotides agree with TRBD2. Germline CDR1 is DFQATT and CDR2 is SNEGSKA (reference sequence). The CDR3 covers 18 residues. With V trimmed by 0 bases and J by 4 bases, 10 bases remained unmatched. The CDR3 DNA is TGCAGTGCTAGAGATCTAACTAGCGGGGGGGTGGGGCCAGATACGCAGTATTTT. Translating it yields CSARDLTSGGVGPDTQYF.

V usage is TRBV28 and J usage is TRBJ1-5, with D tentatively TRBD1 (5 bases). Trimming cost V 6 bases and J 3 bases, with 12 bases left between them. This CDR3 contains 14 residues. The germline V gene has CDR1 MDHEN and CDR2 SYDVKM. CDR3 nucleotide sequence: TGTGCCAGCAGCGTGAGGGGATTCAATCAGCCCCAGCATTTT. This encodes CASSVRGFNQPQHF.

CDR3 amino acids: CASSLFVSNTGELFF. In DNA, the CDR3 is TGTGCCAGCAGCTTATTCGTTTCAAACACCGGGGAGCTGTTTTTT. The chain combines TRBV13 with TRBJ2-2; D unresolved. The germline gives CDR1 PRHDT, CDR2 FYEKMQ (reference sequence). This CDR3 region has 15 residues. Trimming took off 2 bases at V and 2 bases at J, with 9 bases between the two ends.

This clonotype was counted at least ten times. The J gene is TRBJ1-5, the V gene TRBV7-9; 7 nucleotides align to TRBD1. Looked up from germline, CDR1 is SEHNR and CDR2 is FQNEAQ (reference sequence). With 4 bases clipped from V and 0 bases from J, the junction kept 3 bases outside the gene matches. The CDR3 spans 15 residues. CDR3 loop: CASSYGTASNQPQHF. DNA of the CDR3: TGTGCCAGCAGCTACGGGACAGCTAGCAATCAGCCCCAGCATTTT.

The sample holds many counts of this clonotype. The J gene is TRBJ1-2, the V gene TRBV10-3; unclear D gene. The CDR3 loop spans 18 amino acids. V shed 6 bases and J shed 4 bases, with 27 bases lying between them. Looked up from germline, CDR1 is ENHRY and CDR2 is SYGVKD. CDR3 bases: TGTGCCATCAGGAGCTTTTTTGGAAACTTAAGACCAGTCTATGGCTACACCTTC. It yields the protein CAIRSFFGNLRPVYGYTF.

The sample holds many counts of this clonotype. The CDR3 loop is CASSFPDRGTYEQYF. The DNA for the CDR3 is TGTGCCAGCAGCTTCCCGGACAGGGGGACCTACGAGCAGTACTTC. This chain uses TRBV7-2 with TRBJ2-7, with TRBD1 matching 10 bases. The germline V gene has CDR1 SGHTA and CDR2 FQGNSA. V gave up 3 bases and J gave up 2 bases; unmatched junction bases: 4. The CDR3 consists of 15 residues.

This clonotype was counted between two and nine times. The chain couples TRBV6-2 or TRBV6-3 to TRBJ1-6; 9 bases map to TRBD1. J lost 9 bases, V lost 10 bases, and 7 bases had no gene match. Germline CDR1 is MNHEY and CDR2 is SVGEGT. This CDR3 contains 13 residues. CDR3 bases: TGTGCCATGGGGACAGGGCTATCTTCACCCCTCCACTTT. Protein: CAMGTGLSSPLHF.

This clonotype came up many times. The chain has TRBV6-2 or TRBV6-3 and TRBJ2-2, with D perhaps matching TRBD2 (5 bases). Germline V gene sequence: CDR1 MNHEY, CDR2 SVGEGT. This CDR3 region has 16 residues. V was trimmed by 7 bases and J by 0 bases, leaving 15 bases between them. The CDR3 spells CASTEGVSSNTGELFF. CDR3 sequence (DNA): TGTGCCAGCACCGAGGGTGTTTCTTCGAACACCGGGGAGCTGTTTTTT.

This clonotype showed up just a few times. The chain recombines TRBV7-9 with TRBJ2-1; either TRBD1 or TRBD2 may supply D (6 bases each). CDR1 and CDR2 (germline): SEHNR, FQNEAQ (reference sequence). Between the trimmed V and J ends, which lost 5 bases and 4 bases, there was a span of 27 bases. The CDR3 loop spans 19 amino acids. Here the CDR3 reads CASSNPISSYGGLYNEQFF. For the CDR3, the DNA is TGTGCCAGCAGCAACCCCATATCGTCTTATGGGGGGCTGTACAATGAGCAGTTCTTC.

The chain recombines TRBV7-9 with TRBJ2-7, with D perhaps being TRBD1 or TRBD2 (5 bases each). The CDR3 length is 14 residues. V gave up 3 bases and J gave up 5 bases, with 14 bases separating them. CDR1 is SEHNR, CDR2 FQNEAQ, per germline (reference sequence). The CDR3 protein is CASSFRENVHEQYF. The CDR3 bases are TGTGCCAGCAGCTTCAGGGAGAACGTCCACGAGCAGTACTTC.

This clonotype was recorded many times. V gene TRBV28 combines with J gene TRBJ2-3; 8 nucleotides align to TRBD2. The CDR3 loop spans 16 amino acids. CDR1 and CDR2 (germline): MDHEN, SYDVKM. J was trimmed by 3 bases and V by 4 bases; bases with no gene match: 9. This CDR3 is CASSYSLAGGTDTQYF. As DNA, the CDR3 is TGTGCCAGCAGTTACTCCCTTGCGGGGGGAACAGATACGCAGTATTTT.

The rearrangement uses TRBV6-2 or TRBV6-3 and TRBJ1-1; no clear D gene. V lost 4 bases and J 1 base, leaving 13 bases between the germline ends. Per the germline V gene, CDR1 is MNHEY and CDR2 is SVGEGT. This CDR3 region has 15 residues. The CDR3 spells CASSSFLARNTEAFF. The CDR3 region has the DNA TGTGCCAGCAGTTCATTTCTAGCTCGGAACACTGAAGCTTTCTTT.

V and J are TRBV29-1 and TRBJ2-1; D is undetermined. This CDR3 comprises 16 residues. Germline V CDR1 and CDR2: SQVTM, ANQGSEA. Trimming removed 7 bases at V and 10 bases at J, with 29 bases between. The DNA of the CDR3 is TGCAGCGCTCCCCCACCGGGCAGCCAACCTTCGCGGGAGCAGTTCTTC. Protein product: CSAPPPGSQPSREQFF.

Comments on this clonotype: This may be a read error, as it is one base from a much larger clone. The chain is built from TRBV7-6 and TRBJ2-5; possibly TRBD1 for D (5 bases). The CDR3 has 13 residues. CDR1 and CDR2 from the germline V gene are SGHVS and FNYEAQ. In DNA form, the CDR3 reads TGTGCCAGCACCTTAGACAGCTTAGAGACCCAGTACTTC. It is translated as CASTLDSLETQYF.

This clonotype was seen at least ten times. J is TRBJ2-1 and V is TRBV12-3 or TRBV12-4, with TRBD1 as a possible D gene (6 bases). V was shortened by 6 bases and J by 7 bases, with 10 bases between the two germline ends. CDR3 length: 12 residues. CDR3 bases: TGTGCCAGCAGCACACAGGGAAATGAGCAGTTCTTC. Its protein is CASSTQGNEQFF.

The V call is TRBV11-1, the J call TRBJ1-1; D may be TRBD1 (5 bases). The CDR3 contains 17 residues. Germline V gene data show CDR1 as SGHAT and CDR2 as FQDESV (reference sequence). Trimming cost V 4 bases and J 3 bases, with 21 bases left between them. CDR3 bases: TGTGCCAGCAGCTCCGGTTATCGACGGGACCCATACACTGAAGCTTTCTTT. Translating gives CASSSGYRRDPYTEAFF. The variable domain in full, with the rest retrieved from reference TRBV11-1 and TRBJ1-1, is EAEVAQSPRYKITEKSQAVAFWCDPISGHATLYWYRQILGQGPELLVQFQDESVVDDSQLPKDRFSAERLKGVDSTLKIQPAELGDSAMYLCASSSGYRRDPYTEAFFGQGTRLTVV.

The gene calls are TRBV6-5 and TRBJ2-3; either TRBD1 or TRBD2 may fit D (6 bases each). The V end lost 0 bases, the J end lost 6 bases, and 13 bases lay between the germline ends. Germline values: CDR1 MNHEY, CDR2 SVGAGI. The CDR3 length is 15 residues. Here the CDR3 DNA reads TGTGCCAGCAGTTACTCGTCGGGGGCCGGGGATACGCAGTATTTT. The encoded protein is CASSYSSGAGDTQYF.